This T cell receptor beta chain was captured by sequencing in a study of T cells in women clearing cervical HPV infection. Study in general: Cases were women with histologically confirmed HPV16-related CIN3 or worse, including 2 invasive cancers. Case blood was drawn when the lesion was first found; control blood after infection became undetectable. General study findings and limits: Timing of associations relative to infection is unclear; T-cell subsets were not isolated.

Clones were read by immunoSEQ multiplex PCR, and TCRdb kept only the in-frame ones, dropping some. The table lists some 30,000 clones. To note about this clone: What it binds is unknown. The CDR3 end lies 3 residues beyond the end of the read and is filled in from the germline J gene.

The CDR3 is 16 amino acids. CDR1 SNHLY and CDR2 FYNNEI come from the germline V gene. The receptor was isolated from a woman aged 18 to 75 with a cervical HPV16 infection that either progressed to CIN3+ or cleared (not recorded which). This sequence joins TRBV2 and TRBJ1-2, with a possible D match to TRBD1 (6 bases). Sequenced sample: blood buffy coat. The CDR3 is CASGGAGVRSYNDYTF. CDR3 DNA, as far as it was read: TGTGCCAGCGGGGGGGCAGGGGTTAGGTCATACAATGAC.